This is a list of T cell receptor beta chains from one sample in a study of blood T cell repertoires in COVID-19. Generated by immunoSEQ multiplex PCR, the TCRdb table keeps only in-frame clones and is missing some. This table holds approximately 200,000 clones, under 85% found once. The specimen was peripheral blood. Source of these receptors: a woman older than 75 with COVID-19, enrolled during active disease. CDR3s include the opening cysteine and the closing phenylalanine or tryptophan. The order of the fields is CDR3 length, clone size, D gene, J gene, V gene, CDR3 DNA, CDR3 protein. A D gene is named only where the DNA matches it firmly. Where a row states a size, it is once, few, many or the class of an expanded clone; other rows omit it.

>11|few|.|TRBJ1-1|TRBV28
TGTGCCAGCAGTTTAGTAGGGAGAGCTTTCTTT
CASSLVGRAFF
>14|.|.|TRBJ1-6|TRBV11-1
TGTGCCAGCAGCTTCGGTCAGGGCAATTCACCCCTCCACTTT
CASSFGQGNSPLHF
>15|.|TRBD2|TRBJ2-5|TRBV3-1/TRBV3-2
TGTGCCAGCAGTTACATAGCGGGGGGGCCGGGGACCCAGTACTTC
CASSYIAGGPGTQYF
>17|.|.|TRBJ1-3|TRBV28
TGTGCCAGCAGTTTTGGAGGGGCAGGCCTCTCTGGAAACACCATATATTTT
CASSFGGAGLSGNTIYF
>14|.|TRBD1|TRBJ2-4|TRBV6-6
TGTGCCAGCAGGAAAGGGGACAGCAAAAACATTCAGTACTTC
CASRKGDSKNIQYF
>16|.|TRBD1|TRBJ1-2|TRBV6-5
TGTGCCAGCAGTTACGACAGGGTATCCGTAAACTATGGCTACACCTTC
CASSYDRVSVNYGYTF
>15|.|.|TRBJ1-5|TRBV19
TGTGCCAGTAGTGGAGAGCGGGGGGGGTACCAGCCCCAGCATTTT
CASSGERGGYQPQHF
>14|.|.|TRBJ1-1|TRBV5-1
TGCGCCAGCAGCTTCCCAGGGGATGGAGCTGAAGCTTTCTTT
CASSFPGDGAEAFF
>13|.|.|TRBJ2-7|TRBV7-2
TGTGCCAGCAGCTTTAGCCCCACCTACGAGCAGTACTTC
CASSFSPTYEQYF
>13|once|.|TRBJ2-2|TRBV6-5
TGTGCCACCTATCAGGGTTACACCGGGGAGCTGTTTTTT
CATYQGYTGELFF
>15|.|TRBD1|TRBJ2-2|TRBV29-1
TGCAGCGTTGTTGGTACAGGGGGACGGACCCGGGAGCTGTTTTTT
CSVVGTGGRTRELFF
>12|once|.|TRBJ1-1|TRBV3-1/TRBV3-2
TGTGCCAGCAGCCAAGAGACGGGTGAAGCTTTCTTT
CASSQETGEAFF
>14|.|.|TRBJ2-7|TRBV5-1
TGCGCCAGCAGCTTGGGCGGACAGGGACTAGAGCAGTACTTC
CASSLGGQGLEQYF
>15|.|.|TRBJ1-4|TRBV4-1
TGCGCCAGCAGCCGAGTTTTAAGCCTTAATGAAAAACTGTTTTTT
CASSRVLSLNEKLFF
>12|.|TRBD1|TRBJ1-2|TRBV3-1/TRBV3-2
TGTGCCAGCAGCCAACCGACAGGGGGCTACACCTTC
CASSQPTGGYTF
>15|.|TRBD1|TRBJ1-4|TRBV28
TGTGCCAGCAGTTTATGGGGCAGGGGGGACGAAAAACTGTTTTTT
CASSLWGRGDEKLFF
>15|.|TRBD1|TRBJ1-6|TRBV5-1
TGCGCCAGCAGCTCGGACAGGGTGGAAGATTCACCCCTCCACTTT
CASSSDRVEDSPLHF
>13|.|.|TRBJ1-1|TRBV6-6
TGTGCCAGCAGTTACTCTACGGGGACTGAAGCTTTCTTT
CASSYSTGTEAFF
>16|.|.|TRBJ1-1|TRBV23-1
TGCGCCAGCACATCCTGGCGTTTTTGCGGGAACACTGAAGCTTTCTTT
CASTSWRFCGNTEAFF
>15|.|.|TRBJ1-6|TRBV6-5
TGTGCCAGCCGGACGACAGAGAGTTATAATTCACCCCTCCACTTT
CASRTTESYNSPLHF